Shown below are 26 T cell receptor beta chains from a single sample sequenced in a study of T cells in Graves' hyperthyroidism and ophthalmopathy. Amplified TCR beta CDR3 regions came from RNA transcripts. The HTBI primer set served for first-round RT-PCR of the TCR CDR3. TCRdb re-derived calls from the multiplex PCR reads in MiXCR, one entry per CDR3 protein. The data hold around 540,000 distinct CDR3 sequences, with more than 15% observed a single time. The sequenced sample was blood. These receptors were obtained from a woman aged 25 to 39 with Graves' ophthalmopathy.

The genes are TRBV6-5 and TRBJ1-5, with D tentatively TRBD1 (5 bases). CDR1 MNHEY and CDR2 SVGAGI come from the germline V gene. V lost 0 bases and J lost 3, with 9 bases in between. The CDR3 sequence is 15 residues long. CDR3 DNA: TGTGCCAGCAGTTACTCGTCAGGGTTCAATCAGCCCCAGCATTTT. Its protein product is CASSYSSGFNQPQHF.

This clonotype was recorded many times. The chain couples TRBV20-1 to TRBJ2-1; D remains ambiguous. Trimming stripped 3 bases from V and 0 bases from J, with 12 bases between. CDR3 size: 15 residues. Germline lookup yields CDR1 DFQATT and CDR2 SNEGSKA (reference sequence). The CDR3: CSASDGLSSYNEQFF. In DNA, the CDR3 is TGCAGTGCTAGTGACGGGCTCTCCTCCTACAATGAGCAGTTCTTC.

This clonotype was seen a handful of times. CDR3 in amino acids: CASSETGTLNTGELFF. The CDR3 bases are TGTGCCAGCAGTGAGACCGGGACACTAAACACCGGGGAGCTGTTTTTT. The chain has TRBV6-4 and TRBJ2-2, with a tentative D call TRBD1 (6 bases). The CDR3 loop spans 16 amino acids. Between the trimmed V and J ends, which lost 3 bases and 2 bases, there was a span of 13 bases. Per germline, CDR1 MRHNA and CDR2 SNTAGT.

Many counts were recorded for this clonotype. This chain uses TRBV3-1 with TRBJ2-3, with 8 bases lining up with TRBD2. V trimming: 1 base; J trimming: 6 bases; junction bases outside the gene matches: 12. Per germline, CDR1 LGHDT and CDR2 YNNKEL (reference sequence). CDR3 size: 17 residues. The CDR3 bases are TGTGCCAGCAGCCAAGCGAGCGGGAGCATCATGTCGGATACGCAGTATTTT. As protein: CASSQASGSIMSDTQYF.

The chain joins TRBV5-1 to TRBJ2-3; the D gene is possibly TRBD2 (5 bases). In germline, CDR1 is SGHRS, CDR2 YFSETQ. V was trimmed by 2 bases and J by 6 bases, leaving 13 bases between them. The CDR3 is 14 amino acids. In nucleotides, the CDR3 is TGCGCCAGCAGCTTACAAGACCCGGGGGATACGCAGTATTTT. Protein sequence: CASSLQDPGDTQYF.

This clonotype was recorded at least ten times. The chain combines TRBV11-3 with TRBJ2-3; the match to TRBD2 covers 7 bases. J was trimmed by 5 bases and V by 1 base; bases with no gene match: 6. This CDR3 is 15 amino acids long. Germline loops: CDR1 SGHNT, CDR2 YENEEA. CDR3 bases: TGTGCCAGCAGCTTAGGAGGGACTATGGGAGATACGCAGTATTTT. Amino acid sequence: CASSLGGTMGDTQYF. Complete variable domain (other parts from reference TRBV11-3 and TRBJ2-3): EAGVVQSPRYKIIEKKQPVAFWCNPISGHNTLYWYLQNLGQGPELLIRYENEEAVDDSQLPKDRFSAERLKGVDSTLKIQPAELGDSAVYLCASSLGGTMGDTQYFGPGTRLTVL.

This sequence joins TRBV28 and TRBJ2-3; 12 positions agree with TRBD2. J was trimmed by 2 bases and V by 3 bases; bases with no gene match: 6. Germline V gene lookup returns CDR1 MDHEN and CDR2 SYDVKM. The CDR3 spans 17 residues. For the CDR3, the DNA is TGTGCCAGCAGTTTTGAGGGACTAGCGGGTTCCACAGATACGCAGTATTTT. It is translated as CASSFEGLAGSTDTQYF.

This rearrangement joins TRBV28 to TRBJ2-3; 9 nucleotides match TRBD2. V was clipped by 5 bases and J by 0 bases; unmatched bases: 12. Germline V gene data show CDR1 as MDHEN and CDR2 as SYDVKM. The CDR3 loop spans 18 amino acids. The CDR3 region has the DNA TGTGCCAGCAGTCCTATCTGGTCTAGCGGGACAAGCACAGATACGCAGTATTTT. This encodes CASSPIWSSGTSTDTQYF.

This clonotype was seen repeatedly, ten times or more. The junction differs from germline at one of its ends, possibly a read error. CDR3 in amino acids: CASSLAGPYNEQFF. CDR3 nucleotide sequence: TGTGCCAGCAGCTTAGCGGGACCCTACAATGAGCAGTTCTTC. The rearrangement joins TRBV5-1 to TRBJ2-1, with 8 bases lining up with TRBD2. This CDR3 has 14 residues. Germline V gives CDR1 SGHRS, CDR2 YFSETQ.

The chain employs TRBV20-1 and TRBJ2-1; possibly TRBD2 for D (5 bases). The J call may be in error: the DNA end matches TRBJ2-7 better. Germline CDR1 and CDR2: DFQATT and SNEGSKA (reference sequence). The CDR3 spans 13 residues. The CDR3 DNA reads TGCAGTGACACTAGTGGCGGCTACAATGAGCAGTACTTC. It yields the protein CSDTSGGYNEQYF.

There are many counts of this clonotype. V and J are TRBV29-1 and TRBJ2-7; 7 bases align to TRBD2. This CDR3 comprises 13 residues. J gave up 4 bases and V 4 bases, and 7 bases lay outside the gene matches. From germline, CDR1 is SQVTM and CDR2 ANQGSEA. In DNA, the CDR3 is TGCAGCGTTGCGTCGGGGGAGGGGTACGAGCAGTACTTC. Its translation: CSVASGEGYEQYF.

The V gene is TRBV27, the J gene TRBJ2-7; D call uncertain. The CDR3 is made up of 21 amino acids. The V and J ends lost 0 bases and 2 bases respectively, with 29 bases between them. Germline V gives CDR1 MNHEY, CDR2 SMNVEV (reference sequence). CDR3 nucleotides: TGTGCCAGCAGTTTATCGATGATAGGGTGGCCAAGGGAACTACATGCCTACGAGCAGTACTTC. Its protein product is CASSLSMIGWPRELHAYEQYF.

This clonotype was counted at least ten times. The chain links TRBV30 to TRBJ2-7, with 9 positions matching TRBD1. CDR3 size: 13 residues. Trimming removed 4 bases from V and 2 bases from J; junction bases left unmatched: 3. Germline values: CDR1 GTSNPN, CDR2 SVGIG (reference sequence). The CDR3 nucleotides read TGTGCCTGGAAGGGACAGGGCCCCTACGAGCAGTACTTC. Translation: CAWKGQGPYEQYF.

This clonotype came up many times. The chain couples TRBV5-1 to TRBJ2-7, with TRBD1 identical over 10 bases. V gave up 5 bases and J gave up 9 bases; unmatched junction bases: 14. The CDR3 totals 15 residues. Germline V gene lookup returns CDR1 SGHRS and CDR2 YFSETQ. The CDR3 region has the DNA TGCGCCAGCAGAGAAGCCGTCGGGACAGGGGAAGGGCAGTACTTC. As protein: CASREAVGTGEGQYF.

This clonotype was detected many times. The chain couples TRBV2 to TRBJ2-3, with D perhaps TRBD1 (5 bases). The CDR3 consists of 13 residues. Per germline, CDR1 SNHLY and CDR2 FYNNEI. V was clipped by 7 bases and J by 4 bases, with 12 bases between them. CDR3 sequence: CASKQQGSDTQYF. CDR3 DNA sequence: TGTGCCAGCAAACAGCAGGGTTCAGATACGCAGTATTTT.

The chain joins TRBV27 to TRBJ2-7; TRBD2 agrees at 7 bases. The J segment lost 6 bases and the V segment lost 3 bases, leaving 8 bases of the junction unmatched. This CDR3 is built from 14 residues. The germline V gene encodes CDR1 MNHEY and CDR2 SMNVEV (reference sequence). The DNA of the CDR3 is TGTGCCAGCAGTTTCGGGCGGGAGTCGGGCGAGCAGTACTTC. This sequence encodes CASSFGRESGEQYF.

This clonotype has a count of ten or more. The chain employs TRBV7-2 and TRBJ1-2; D gene ambiguous. V lost 1 base and J 6 bases, leaving 6 bases between the germline ends. The CDR3 runs to 12 residues. CDR1 and CDR2 (germline): SGHTA, FQGNSA. The CDR3 loop is CASSLGTDGYTF. CDR3 coding DNA: TGTGCCAGCAGCTTAGGGACGGATGGCTACACCTTC.

As concerns this clonotype: Being one base from a much bigger clone, this may be a read error. V is TRBV7-2 and J is TRBJ2-3, with 7 bases aligning to TRBD1. The CDR3 runs 18 residues. Germline V lookup: CDR1 SGHTA, CDR2 FQGNSA. CDR3 protein: CASGLLVLGQSHTDTQYF. DNA of the CDR3: TGTGCCAGCGGCTTATTGGTCTTGGGACAGTCTCACACAGATACGCAGTATTTT.

This clonotype was detected only a few times. The chain links TRBV28 to TRBJ2-3; no clear D. Germline CDR1 and CDR2: MDHEN and SYDVKM. V lost 2 bases and J lost 2, with 20 bases in between. CDR3 length: 18 amino acids. The CDR3 is CASSLGFSRFQFTDTQYF. Written as DNA, the CDR3 is TGTGCCAGCAGTTTAGGGTTTTCTCGGTTTCAGTTCACAGATACGCAGTATTTT.

The sample holds a few counts of this clonotype. V usage is TRBV4-3 and J usage is TRBJ2-1; possible D gene TRBD1, 5 bases. V gave up 4 bases and J gave up 4 bases, with 17 bases separating them. There are 16 residues in the CDR3. Germline V lookup: CDR1 LGHNA, CDR2 YSLEER. The CDR3: CASSRDSRQTYNEQFF. As DNA, the CDR3 is TGCGCCAGCAGCCGGGATTCGCGACAGACTTACAATGAGCAGTTCTTC.

This clonotype was counted ten times or more. This chain uses TRBV7-2 with TRBJ1-1, with 8 bases fitting TRBD1. The CDR3 sequence is 14 residues long. After removal of 5 bases from V and 8 bases from J, the junction contained 10 bases not matched to a gene. The germline gives CDR1 SGHTA, CDR2 FQGNSA. Here the CDR3 reads CASSRNTRDREAFF. The CDR3 nucleotides read TGTGCCAGCAGCCGAAATACCCGGGACAGGGAAGCTTTCTTT. The full variable domain, with the rest looked up from reference TRBV7-2 and TRBJ1-1, is GAGVSQSPSNKVTEKGKDVELRCDPISGHTALYWYRQSLGQGLEFLIYFQGNSAPDKSGLPSDRFSAERTGGSVSTLTIQRTQQEDSAVYLCASSRNTRDREAFFGQGTRLTVV.

This clonotype has ten or more counts. V usage is TRBV28 and J usage is TRBJ2-7; D possibly corresponds to TRBD2 (6 bases). Trimming pared 3 bases from V and 3 bases from J, leaving 15 bases between. The germline V gene encodes CDR1 MDHEN and CDR2 SYDVKM. The CDR3 is made up of 15 amino acids. Here the CDR3 DNA reads TGTGCCAGCAGTTTGAGGGGCGGGAAGGGCTACGAGCAGTACTTC. As protein: CASSLRGGKGYEQYF.

This clonotype came up many times. The chain links TRBV28 to TRBJ2-1, with D possibly matching TRBD2 (6 bases). The CDR3 extends over 16 amino acids. The V gene lost 3 bases and the J gene lost 4 bases, with 16 bases spanning the gap. Germline CDR1 and CDR2: MDHEN and SYDVKM. The CDR3 DNA follows: TGTGCCAGCAGTTTTTTGATTCAGGCGGGGTACAATGAGCAGTTCTTC. Translated: CASSFLIQAGYNEQFF.

This clonotype was found many times. The V call is TRBV7-2, the J call TRBJ1-2; TRBD1 might be the D (6 bases). CDR1 is SGHTA and CDR2 is FQGNSA in the germline V gene. Trimming stripped 3 bases from V and 13 bases from J, with 15 bases between. The CDR3 extends over 12 amino acids. CDR3 coding DNA: TGTGCCAGCAGCTTCGATAGACAGGCGGGCACCTTC. Translated: CASSFDRQAGTF.

This clonotype showed up many times. The CDR3 here is CASSSALFGNEQFF. The CDR3 bases are TGTGCCAGCAGCTCCGCGTTATTTGGTAATGAGCAGTTCTTC. The chain carries TRBV7-9 and TRBJ2-1; D not certain. This CDR3 is built from 14 residues. Per germline, CDR1 SEHNR and CDR2 FQNEAQ (reference sequence). V lost 4 bases, J lost 7 bases, and 14 bases lay in between.

This clonotype was seen only a few times. The chain links TRBV28 to TRBJ2-7, with 8 bases identical to TRBD1. The CDR3 has 14 residues. Germline V CDR1 and CDR2: MDHEN, SYDVKM. J was trimmed by 2 bases and V by 5 bases; bases with no gene match: 5. The CDR3 sequence: CASSRGQAPYEQYF. Here the CDR3 DNA reads TGTGCCAGCAGTAGGGGACAGGCCCCCTACGAGCAGTACTTC.